The 17 T cell receptor beta chains given below trace back to one sample, sequenced in a study of beta chain features in type 1 diabetes (dated by TCRdb to between 2017 and 2018). The library came from the immunoSEQ multiplex PCR assay. All of the isolated RNA was reverse transcribed with the High Capacity cDNA Reverse Transcription Kit, so expressed TCRB transcripts were sequenced. What TCRdb holds here is the immuneACCESS table cut down to in-frame rearrangements. Part of the clones is not present; checked against another copy, under half of the missing clones reflect an unresolved V gene, and the others are unexplained. The sample table records 400,000 to 600,000 clones; 25% to 35% of these occur just once. Jointly, the top ten make up almost 0.065% of the sample. The specimen sequenced was naive CD4+ T cells from blood. Interpreted using the paper, the cell subset or site label stands for: true naive CD4+ T cells. These receptor sequences come from a man aged 18 to 30 in good health.

The sample holds a few counts of this clone. The chain joins TRBV29-1 to TRBJ2-7; 7 bases line up with TRBD1. The CDR3 has 12 residues. Germline V gene data show CDR1 as SQVTM and CDR2 as ANQGSEA. V shed 3 bases and J 7 bases; nucleotides not matched to a gene: 6. CDR3 sequence: CSVDARGREQYF. The CDR3 DNA follows: TGCAGCGTTGATGCGAGGGGGCGGGAGCAGTACTTC.

As concerns this clone: This same CDR3 is encoded by further DNA sequences in the sample. J is TRBJ1-2 and V is TRBV29-1; 9 bases line up with TRBD1. V shed 4 bases, J shed 2 bases, and the junction held 2 bases outside the gene matches. CDR3 size: 13 residues. Germline V gene data show CDR1 as SQVTM and CDR2 as ANQGSEA. CDR3 sequence reads: CSVGDRGNYGYTF. The CDR3 DNA is TGCAGCGTTGGAGACAGGGGGAACTATGGCTACACCTTC.

This rearrangement joins TRBV29-1 to TRBJ1-3; no definite D call. The length of the CDR3 is 10 residues. The germline CDR1 and CDR2 sequences are SQVTM and ANQGSEA. The germline V and J ends were trimmed by 4 bases and 6 bases, with 4 bases remaining between them. This CDR3 is CSVGPNTIYF. CDR3 DNA: TGCAGCGTTGGGCCAAACACCATATATTTT.

This chain joins TRBV25-1 and TRBJ2-7; 9 bases fit TRBD1. Looked up from germline, CDR1 is MGHDK and CDR2 is SYGVNS. This CDR3 contains 15 residues. Unmatched junction bases numbered 4, after V lost 1 base and J lost 3 bases. CDR3 sequence reads: CASSEWGTGLYEQYF. In DNA, the CDR3 is TGTGCCAGCAGTGAATGGGGGACAGGGCTCTACGAGCAGTACTTC.

This clone was seen only a few times. The V and J genes are TRBV29-1 and TRBJ1-2; no clear D. The germline gives CDR1 SQVTM, CDR2 ANQGSEA. This CDR3 spans 11 amino acids. V dropped 6 bases and J dropped 4 bases, with 9 bases sitting between them. CDR3 nucleotide sequence: TGCAGCGTCCAAGGCGTCTATGGCTACACCTTC. It encodes CSVQGVYGYTF.

The rearrangement uses TRBV18 and TRBJ2-7; 7 bases match TRBD1. The CDR3 loop spans 15 amino acids. Germline values: CDR1 KGHSH, CDR2 LQKENI. V dropped 3 bases and J dropped 5; count of bases not matched to a gene: 10. CDR3 coding DNA: TGTGCCAGCTCACCGAGACAGCAACAGGGGAACGAGCAGTACTTC. Its protein product is CASSPRQQQGNEQYF.

This clone was counted a few times. The identical CDR3 is also encoded by other nucleotide sequences in the sample. V is TRBV30 and J is TRBJ2-7; D unclear. The CDR3 sequence is 11 residues long. Germline V gene data show CDR1 as GTSNPN and CDR2 as SVGIG (reference sequence). V lost 3 bases and J lost 4, with 7 bases in between. CDR3 region: CAWRQGYEQYF. The CDR3 coding sequence is TGTGCCTGGAGACAAGGGTACGAGCAGTACTTC.

This clone was observed a few times. The chain carries TRBV7-9 and TRBJ2-3; TRBD1 aligns across 12 bases. J was trimmed by 6 bases and V by 6 bases; bases with no gene match: 4. This CDR3 contains 14 residues. Germline V CDR1 and CDR2: SEHNR, FQNEAQ (reference sequence). The CDR3: CASRRDRGHDTQYF. Here the CDR3 DNA reads TGTGCCAGCAGGCGGGACAGGGGGCATGATACGCAGTATTTT.

This chain connects TRBV28 to TRBJ2-7; 12 nucleotides line up with TRBD2. CDR3 size: 15 residues. V shed 2 bases and J 7 bases; nucleotides not matched to a gene: 6. CDR1 is MDHEN and CDR2 is SYDVKM in the germline V gene. The CDR3 DNA is TGTGCCAGCAGTTTACTAGCGGGAGGGCCGGGAGAGCAGTACTTC. This encodes CASSLLAGGPGEQYF.

A few counts support this clone. The rearrangement links TRBV5-1 to TRBJ2-1; unclear D gene. Trimming shortened V by 0 bases and J by 7 bases, and 11 bases separated the two germline ends. The CDR3 contains 14 residues. Per germline, CDR1 SGHRS and CDR2 YFSETQ. CDR3 DNA sequence: TGCGCCAGCAGCTTGGCTGGGTCTGAAAATGAGCAGTTCTTC. Protein: CASSLAGSENEQFF.

This clone was counted a few times. V usage is TRBV5-1 and J usage is TRBJ2-1; 9 nucleotides match TRBD2. This CDR3 contains 18 residues. V lost 0 bases to trimming and J lost 6 bases; unmatched junction nucleotides: 13. Per germline, CDR1 SGHRS and CDR2 YFSETQ. The CDR3 loop is CASSLDSRLAEGGNEQFF. The CDR3 DNA is TGCGCCAGCAGCTTGGACAGTCGACTAGCGGAAGGCGGCAATGAGCAGTTCTTC. The whole variable domain, filled in from reference TRBV5-1 and TRBJ2-1, reads KAGVTQTPRYLIKTRGQQVTLSCSPISGHRSVSWYQQTPGQGLQFLFEYFSETQRNKGNFPGRFSGRQFSNSRSEMNVSTLELGDSALYLCASSLDSRLAEGGNEQFFGPGTRLTVL.

This clone was counted only a few times. DNA for the CDR3: TGTGCCAGCAGCCAAGATCGACAGGGGAACTACGAGCAGTACTTC. Encoded protein: CASSQDRQGNYEQYF. The chain combines TRBV4-2 with TRBJ2-7; 8 bases are a match to TRBD1. Germline assignment: CDR1 LGHNA and CDR2 YNFKEQ. CDR3 length: 15 amino acids. The trim removed 0 bases at V and 3 bases at J, leaving 4 bases unmatched.

This clone has more than one count but fewer than ten. The rearrangement joins TRBV30 to TRBJ2-7; unclear D gene. Trimming removed 0 bases from V and 7 bases from J, with 10 bases in between. The germline V gene encodes CDR1 GTSNPN and CDR2 SVGIG (reference sequence). This CDR3 is 12 amino acids long. DNA of the CDR3: TGTGCCTGGAGTGTCCTTGGAAGGGAGCAGTACTTC. Residues: CAWSVLGREQYF.

The table lists this clone with a few counts. Germline is not matched at one junction end, which may reflect a read error. The chain carries TRBV28 and TRBJ1-3, with D perhaps TRBD1 (5 bases). This CDR3 comprises 15 residues. Germline CDR1 is MDHEN and CDR2 is SYDVKM. The CDR3 reads CSSSFTGTSGNTIYF. DNA for the CDR3: TGTTCCAGCAGTTTTACAGGAACCTCTGGAAACACCATATATTTT.

J is TRBJ1-2 and V is TRBV19; 9 bases fit TRBD1. The CDR3 has 14 residues. J was trimmed by 2 bases and V by 7 bases; bases with no gene match: 5. The germline V gene encodes CDR1 LNHDA and CDR2 SQIVND (reference sequence). The CDR3: CASTRDRVNYGYTF. The CDR3 DNA is TGTGCCAGTACGCGGGACAGGGTGAACTATGGCTACACCTTC.

The genes are TRBV7-6 and TRBJ2-7; 9 nucleotides line up with TRBD2. The CDR3 loop spans 15 amino acids. Trimming cost V 1 base and J 5 bases; bases outside gene matches: 6. Germline CDR1 reads SGHVS; CDR2 reads FNYEAQ. The CDR3 spells CASSLDRAGGNEQYF. The DNA for the CDR3 is TGTGCCAGCAGCTTAGATCGAGCGGGAGGCAACGAGCAGTACTTC.

This clone was found a few times. This rearrangement joins TRBV29-1 to TRBJ2-3, with TRBD1 matching 10 bases. CDR1 is SQVTM, CDR2 ANQGSEA, per germline. The CDR3 is 15 residues long. The V gene end was trimmed by 6 bases and the J gene end by 3 bases; junction bases not matched to a gene: 9. The CDR3: CSVAPGQGLTDTQYF. The CDR3 nucleotides are TGCAGCGTCGCCCCGGGACAGGGGTTGACAGATACGCAGTATTTT.